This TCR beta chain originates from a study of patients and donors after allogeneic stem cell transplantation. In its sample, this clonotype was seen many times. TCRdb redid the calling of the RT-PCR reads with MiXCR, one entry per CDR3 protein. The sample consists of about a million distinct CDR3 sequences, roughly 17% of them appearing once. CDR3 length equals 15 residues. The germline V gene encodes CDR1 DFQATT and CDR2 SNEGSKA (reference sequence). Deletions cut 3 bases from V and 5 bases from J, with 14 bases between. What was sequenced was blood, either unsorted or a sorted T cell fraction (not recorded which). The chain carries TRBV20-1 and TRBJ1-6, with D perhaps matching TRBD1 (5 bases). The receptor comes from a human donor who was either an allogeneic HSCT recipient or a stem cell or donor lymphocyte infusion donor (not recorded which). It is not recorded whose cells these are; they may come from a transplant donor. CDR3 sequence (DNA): TGCAGTGCTAGCCTCCCGGGACGGAATAATTCACCCCTCCACTTT. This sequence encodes CSASLPGRNNSPLHF.